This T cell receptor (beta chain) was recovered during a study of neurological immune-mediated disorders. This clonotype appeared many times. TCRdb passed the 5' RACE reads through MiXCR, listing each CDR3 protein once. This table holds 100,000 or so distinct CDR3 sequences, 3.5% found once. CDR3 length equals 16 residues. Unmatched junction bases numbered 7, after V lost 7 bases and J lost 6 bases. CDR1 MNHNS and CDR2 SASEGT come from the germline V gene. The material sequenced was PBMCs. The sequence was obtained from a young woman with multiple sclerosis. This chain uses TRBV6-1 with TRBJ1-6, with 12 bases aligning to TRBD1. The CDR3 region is CASKSRDRGRNSPLHF. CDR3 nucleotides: TGTGCCAGCAAGTCCCGGGACAGGGGGCGTAATTCACCCCTCCACTTT.